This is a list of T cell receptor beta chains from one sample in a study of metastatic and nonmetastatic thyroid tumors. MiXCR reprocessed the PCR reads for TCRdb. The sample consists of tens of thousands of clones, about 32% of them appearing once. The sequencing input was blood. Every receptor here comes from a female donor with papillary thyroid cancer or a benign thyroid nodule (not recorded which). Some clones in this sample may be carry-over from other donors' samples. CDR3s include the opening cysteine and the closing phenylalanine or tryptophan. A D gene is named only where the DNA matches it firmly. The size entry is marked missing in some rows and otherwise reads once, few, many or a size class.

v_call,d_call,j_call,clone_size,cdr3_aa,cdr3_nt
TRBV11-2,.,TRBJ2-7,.,CASRFGTKGPYEQYF,TGTGCCAGCAGATTCGGGACCAAAGGGCCCTACGAGCAGTACTTC
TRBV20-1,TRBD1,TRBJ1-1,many,CSARGNGTGRIPMNTEAFF,TGCAGTGCTAGAGGGAACGGGACAGGACGAATACCCATGAACACTGAAGCTTTCTTT
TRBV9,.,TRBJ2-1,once,CAICVVPGKGYNEQFF,TGTGCCATCTGCGTAGTGCCGGGAAAGGGTTACAATGAGCAGTTCTTC
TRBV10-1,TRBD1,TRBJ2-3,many,CASSGQGMTDTQYF,TGCGCCAGCAGTGGACAGGGTATGACAGATACGCAGTATTTT
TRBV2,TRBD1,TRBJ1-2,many,CASSAVPGQGKDGYTF,TGTGCCAGCAGTGCTGTCCCGGGACAGGGCAAAGATGGCTACACCTTC
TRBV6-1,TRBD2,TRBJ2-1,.,CASIEGRSGSHEQFF,TGTGCCAGCATTGAAGGGAGGAGCGGGAGTCATGAGCAGTTCTTC
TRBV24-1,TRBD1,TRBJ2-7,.,CATSYPGTVGRNEQYF,TGTGCCACCAGTTACCCAGGGACAGTAGGAAGGAACGAGCAGTACTTC
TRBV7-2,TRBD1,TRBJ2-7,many,CASSSTGGGEQYF,TGTGCCAGCAGCTCGACAGGGGGTGGCGAGCAGTACTTC
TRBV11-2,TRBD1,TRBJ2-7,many,CASSLGQGPYEQYF,TGTGCCAGCAGCTTAGGACAGGGACCCTACGAGCAGTACTTC
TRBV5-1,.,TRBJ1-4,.,CASSAIVATNVKLFF,TGCGCCAGCAGCGCCATCGTCGCAACTAATGTAAAACTGTTTTTT
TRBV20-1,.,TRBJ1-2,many,CSASKGGYTF,TGCAGTGCTAGTAAGGGTGGCTACACCTTC
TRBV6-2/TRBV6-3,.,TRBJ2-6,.,CAGWGGPSSGANVLTF,TGTGCCGGGTGGGGGGGGCCCAGTTCTGGGGCCAACGTCCTGACTTTC
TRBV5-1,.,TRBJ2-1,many,CASSLGPANEQFF,TGCGCCAGCAGCTTAGGGCCCGCAAATGAGCAGTTCTTC
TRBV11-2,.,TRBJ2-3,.,CASSFFGTPGDTQYF,TGTGCCAGCAGCTTTTTCGGGACTCCGGGGGATACGCAGTATTTT
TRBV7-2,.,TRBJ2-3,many,CASSSDNTDTQYF,TGTGCCAGCAGCTCGGACAACACAGATACGCAGTATTTT
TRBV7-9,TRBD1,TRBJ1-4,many,CASSLAVQGNEKLFF,TGTGCCAGCAGCTTAGCGGTACAGGGGAATGAAAAACTGTTTTTT
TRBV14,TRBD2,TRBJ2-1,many,CASSQGTSGYNEQFF,TGTGCCAGCAGCCAGGGTACTAGCGGCTACAATGAGCAGTTCTTC
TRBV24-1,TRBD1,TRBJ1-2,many,CATSDPGTGYGYTF,TGTGCCACCAGTGATCCCGGGACAGGGTATGGCTACACCTTC
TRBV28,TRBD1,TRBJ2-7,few,CSSSLDDRAYEQYF,TGTTCCAGCAGTTTGGACGACAGGGCCTACGAGCAGTACTTC
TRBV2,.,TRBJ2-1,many,CASSEAGQLYNEQFF,TGTGCCAGCAGTGAAGCAGGCCAGCTATACAATGAGCAGTTCTTC
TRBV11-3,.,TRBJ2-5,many,CASSSGVRGNQETQYF,TGTGCCAGCAGCTCGGGGGTTCGGGGGAACCAAGAGACCCAGTACTTC
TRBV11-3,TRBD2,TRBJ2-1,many,CASSYREDSYNEQFF,TGTGCCAGCAGCTACCGGGAGGACTCCTACAATGAGCAGTTCTTC
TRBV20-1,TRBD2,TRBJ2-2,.,CSARRLTSGLNTGELFF,TGCAGTGCTAGGAGACTAACTAGCGGCTTGAACACCGGGGAGCTGTTTTTT
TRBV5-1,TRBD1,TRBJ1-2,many,CASSLEGRTGRRGGYGYTF,TGCGCTAGCAGCTTGGAGGGTCGGACAGGGCGGAGGGGTGGCTATGGCTACACCTTC
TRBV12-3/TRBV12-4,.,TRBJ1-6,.,CASSLSHPGNSPLHF,TGTGCCAGCAGTTTATCCCATCCGGGGAATTCACCCCTCCACTTT
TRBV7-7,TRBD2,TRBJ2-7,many,CASSPSGKGEQYF,TGTGCTAGCAGTCCCAGCGGGAAGGGGGAGCAGTACTTC
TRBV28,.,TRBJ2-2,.,CASTPMNSPELFF,TGTGCCAGCACCCCTATGAACTCCCCGGAGCTGTTTTTT
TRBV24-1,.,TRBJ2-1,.,CAPSLTGAHNEQFF,TGTGCCCCCAGTCTGACAGGCGCACACAATGAGCAGTTCTTC
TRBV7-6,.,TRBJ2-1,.,CASSLAGSGSYNEQFF,TGTGCCAGCAGCTTAGCGGGGAGTGGCTCCTACAATGAGCAGTTCTTC
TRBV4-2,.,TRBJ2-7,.,CASSQDMAASSYEQYF,TGTGCCAGCAGCCAAGATATGGCGGCCAGCTCCTACGAGCAGTACTTC
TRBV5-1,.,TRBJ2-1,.,CASSSTAGNEQFF,TGCGCCAGCAGTTCGACTGCAGGGAATGAGCAGTTCTTC
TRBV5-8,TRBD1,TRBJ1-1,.,CASTLGQVVGSEAFF,TGTGCCAGCACCCTGGGACAGGTGGTAGGGTCTGAAGCTTTCTTT
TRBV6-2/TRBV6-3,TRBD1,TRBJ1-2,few,CASSYHGQAGHYGYTF,TGTGCCAGCAGTTACCACGGACAGGCGGGCCACTATGGCTACACCTTC
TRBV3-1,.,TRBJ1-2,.,CASSQAVTYGYTF,TGTGCCAGCAGCCAAGCTGTGACATATGGCTACACCTTC
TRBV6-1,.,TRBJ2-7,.,CASSGRDMGHERYF,TGTGCCAGCAGTGGCCGGGACATGGGACACGAGCGGTACTTC
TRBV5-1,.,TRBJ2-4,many,CASSPDGHASDIQYF,TGCGCCAGCAGCCCCGATGGACACGCCAGTGACATTCAGTACTTC
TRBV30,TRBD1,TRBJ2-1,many,CAWSVPHRGSYNEQFF,TGTGCCTGGAGTGTCCCGCACAGGGGCTCCTACAATGAGCAGTTCTTC
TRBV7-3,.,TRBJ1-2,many,CASSHTPNYGYTF,TGTGCCAGCAGTCACACACCGAACTATGGCTACACCTTC
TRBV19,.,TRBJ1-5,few,CASSISGVQPQHF,TGTGCCAGTAGTATTTCAGGGGTTCAGCCCCAGCATTTT
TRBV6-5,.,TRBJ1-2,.,CASSSSTGTSYGYTF,TGTGCCAGCAGTTCCTCGACAGGAACCAGCTATGGCTACACGTTC